Sequencing of this T cell receptor (beta chain) was carried out in a study of T-cell reconstitution after alpha-beta-depleted transplantation in children. This CDR3 spans 16 amino acids. The germline CDR1 and CDR2 sequences are SGHRS and YFSETQ. V was clipped by 4 bases and J by 3 bases; unmatched bases: 9. For TCRbeta, the library was prepared with unique molecular identifiers. TCRdb recomputed calls from the PCR reads with MiXCR, one row per CDR3 protein. The data contain about 270,000 distinct CDR3 sequences, approximately 9.8% of them seen just once; the ten biggest clones take up 9.5% to 13%. This chain joins TRBV5-1 and TRBJ1-3; 8 positions match TRBD1. Sequenced material: PBMCs from the stem cell graft donor, taken from the stem cell graft. The TCR comes from a human donor who donated a stem cell graft to a child with SCID. For the CDR3, the DNA is TGCGCCAGCAGCCTCCTCCAGGGGGCAATTGGAAACACCATATATTTT. This gives the protein CASSLLQGAIGNTIYF.